These 30 T cell receptor beta chains were all obtained from the same sample, sequenced in a study of T cells after yellow fever vaccination. TCRdb used MiXCR to reprocess the 5' RACE reads, holding one entry per CDR3 protein. The sample yields 200,000 to 250,000 distinct CDR3 sequences, 6.9% seen once. The material sequenced was CD4+ T cells sorted from PBMCs, taken 15 days after the yellow fever booster vaccination. The receptors come from a man aged 25-45 years who received the YFV17D yellow fever vaccine.

Note on this clonotype: Relative to the germline gene, one junction end is altered; a read error may explain this. The chain employs TRBV4-3 and TRBJ2-3; D unclear. The CDR3 is 15 amino acids. Per the germline V gene, CDR1 is LGHNA and CDR2 is YSLEER. The CDR3 protein is CARSQGIRNTDTQYF. CDR3 DNA: TGCGCCAGAAGCCAAGGCATCAGAAACACAGATACGCAGTATTTT.

This clonotype was seen ten or more times. The J gene is TRBJ2-1, the V gene TRBV7-2, with 12 bases identical to TRBD2. Germline lookup yields CDR1 SGHTA and CDR2 FQGNSA. This CDR3 contains 16 residues. The V gene end was trimmed by 4 bases and the J gene end by 3 bases; junction bases not matched to a gene: 4. The DNA for the CDR3 is TGTGCCAGCAGCTCGGGACTAGCGGGCGTCTACAATGAGCAGTTCTTC. Its protein product is CASSSGLAGVYNEQFF.

The rearrangement uses TRBV30 and TRBJ2-7; tentative D call: TRBD1 (5 bases). V was shortened by 0 bases and J by 7 bases, with 16 bases between the two germline ends. The CDR3 runs to 14 residues. The germline CDR1 and CDR2 sequences are GTSNPN and SVGIG (reference sequence). CDR3 nucleotides: TGTGCCTGGAGTGTGGGGCACGGTCTCCGTGAGCAGTACTTC. This sequence encodes CAWSVGHGLREQYF.

This clonotype was seen repeatedly, ten times or more. The chain employs TRBV12-3 or TRBV12-4 and TRBJ2-7; TRBD2 aligns across 7 bases. The CDR3 consists of 14 residues. The ends lost 6 bases at V and 0 bases at J; junction bases unmatched: 5. CDR3 amino acids: CASSSGGGSYEQYF. CDR3 DNA: TGTGCCAGCAGCTCTGGCGGGGGCTCCTACGAGCAGTACTTC.

The V call is TRBV6-1, the J call TRBJ2-3, with 12 bases matching TRBD2. The V segment lost 4 bases and the J segment 3 bases; nucleotides outside the gene matches: 2. Looked up from germline, CDR1 is MNHNS and CDR2 is SASEGT. The CDR3 has 15 residues. This chain's CDR3 is CASSGLAGGTDTQYF. The CDR3 nucleotides read TGTGCCAGCAGTGGTCTAGCGGGAGGGACAGATACGCAGTATTTT.

This clonotype was seen at least ten times. This chain joins TRBV6-2 or TRBV6-3 and TRBJ2-1, with 7 bases that match TRBD1. Germline V gene lookup returns CDR1 MNHEY and CDR2 SVGEGT. Unmatched junction bases numbered 10, after V lost 5 bases and J lost 6 bases. The CDR3 runs 15 residues. As DNA, the CDR3 is TGTGCCAGCAGTCGACAGGGTCGGCATATCAATGAGCAGTTCTTC. This codes for CASSRQGRHINEQFF.

This clonotype came up many times. Written as DNA, the CDR3 is TGTGCCATCAGTGGATCCCTCGAGCAGTACTTC. Translation gives CAISGSLEQYF. The V call is TRBV10-3, the J call TRBJ2-7; D is unclear. Germline assignment: CDR1 ENHRY and CDR2 SYGVKD. This CDR3 is built from 11 residues. Trimming removed 4 bases from V and 6 bases from J, with 7 bases in between.

The chain has TRBV3-1 and TRBJ2-7; D possibly corresponds to TRBD1 (5 bases). CDR1 is LGHDT and CDR2 is YNNKEL in the germline V gene (reference sequence). V lost 2 bases, J lost 5 bases, and 10 bases lay in between. The CDR3 is made up of 13 amino acids. The CDR3 protein is CASSQLQGHEQYF. CDR3 in DNA: TGTGCCAGCAGCCAATTGCAGGGCCACGAGCAGTACTTC.

This clonotype occurred a few times. The chain recombines TRBV5-6 with TRBJ1-5, with a weak D call TRBD1 (5 bases). Per the germline V gene, CDR1 is SGHDT and CDR2 is YYEEEE. The CDR3 consists of 16 residues. V lost 1 base, J lost 2 bases, and 13 bases lay in between. CDR3 protein: CASSLFGGRGNQPQHF. The CDR3 DNA is TGTGCCAGCAGCTTGTTCGGCGGCAGGGGCAATCAGCCCCAGCATTTT.

This clonotype was counted a few times. The J gene is TRBJ2-1, the V gene TRBV19; TRBD2 matches 8 bases. With 1 base clipped from V and 6 bases from J, the junction kept 2 bases outside the gene matches. The germline V gene has CDR1 LNHDA and CDR2 SQIVND (reference sequence). The CDR3 contains 14 residues. CDR3 nucleotide sequence: TGTGCCAGTAGTATAGGCCTAGCGGGCAATGAGCAGTTCTTC. The encoded protein is CASSIGLAGNEQFF. Combining the CDR3 with reference TRBV19 and TRBJ2-1 gives the whole variable domain DGGITQSPKYLFRKEGQNVTLSCEQNLNHDAMYWYRQDPGQGLRLIYYSQIVNDFQKGDIAEGYSVSREKKESFPLTVTSAQKNPTAFYLCASSIGLAGNEQFFGPGTRLTVL.

The genes are TRBV3-1 and TRBJ2-1; D is undetermined. This CDR3 spans 15 amino acids. The V end was cut by 7 bases, the J end by 0 bases, with 13 bases between. CDR1 LGHDT and CDR2 YNNKEL come from the germline V gene (reference sequence). The CDR3 spells CASTTSVSSYNEQFF. CDR3 bases: TGTGCCAGCACCACCTCTGTAAGCTCCTACAATGAGCAGTTCTTC.

The gene calls are TRBV3-1 and TRBJ2-5; maybe TRBD2 (6 bases). CDR1 is LGHDT, CDR2 YNNKEL, per germline (reference sequence). Trimming removed 5 bases from V and 7 bases from J, with 20 bases in between. The CDR3 is 15 residues long. The CDR3 DNA follows: TGTGCCAGCAGCACCGCGGGACTCCTATTAGGGACCCAGTACTTC. This encodes CASSTAGLLLGTQYF.

The chain links TRBV18 to TRBJ2-7; no firm D call. V lost 3 bases and J 2 bases, leaving 11 bases between the germline ends. The germline CDR1 and CDR2 sequences are KGHSH and LQKENI. This CDR3 region has 14 residues. In DNA, the CDR3 is TGTGCCAGCTCACCCGACATGGGTCCCTACGAGCAGTACTTC. Residues: CASSPDMGPYEQYF.

The V gene is TRBV5-6, the J gene TRBJ2-3, with no clear D. Per germline, CDR1 SGHDT and CDR2 YYEEEE. V lost 2 bases, J lost 0 bases, and 10 bases lay in between. The CDR3 is 15 residues long. CDR3 in DNA: TGTGCCAGCAGCTTCTCGCAGGCTAGCACAGATACGCAGTATTTT. Residues: CASSFSQASTDTQYF.

This clonotype has more than one count but fewer than ten. The rearrangement uses TRBV5-4 and TRBJ2-3; TRBD2 aligns across 7 bases. V lost 1 base to trimming and J lost 5 bases; unmatched junction nucleotides: 7. CDR1 and CDR2 from the germline V gene are SGHNT and YYREEE (reference sequence). This CDR3 contains 15 residues. This CDR3 reads CASSLSKGREDTQYF. In DNA form, the CDR3 reads TGTGCCAGCAGCTTGTCGAAGGGGAGGGAAGATACGCAGTATTTT.

The table lists this clonotype with many counts. This chain connects TRBV6-1 to TRBJ2-3; D remains ambiguous. Per the germline V gene, CDR1 is MNHNS and CDR2 is SASEGT. V was clipped by 6 bases and J by 6 bases, with 13 bases between them. The CDR3 runs to 13 residues. DNA of the CDR3: TGTGCCAGCAGAATATTCGTGGGGGATACGCAGTATTTT. It translates to CASRIFVGDTQYF.

The rearrangement joins TRBV7-9 to TRBJ1-2; D gene uncertain. The CDR3 loop spans 14 amino acids. Germline CDR1 SEHNR, CDR2 FQNEAQ (reference sequence). V was shortened by 4 bases and J by 4 bases, with 13 bases between the two germline ends. The CDR3 here is CASSYGEGSYGYTF. The CDR3 DNA reads as TGTGCCAGCAGCTACGGTGAGGGTAGCTATGGCTACACCTTC.

This clonotype was seen many times. The chain carries TRBV7-9 and TRBJ2-2; D is unclear. The CDR3 length is 14 residues. The V end was cut by 5 bases, the J end by 6 bases, with 13 bases between. Germline CDR1 and CDR2: SEHNR and FQNEAQ (reference sequence). CDR3 in DNA: TGTGCCAGCAGCGTAAGCCTCTCGTCCGGGGAGCTGTTTTTT. Translation gives CASSVSLSSGELFF.

This clonotype was detected a few times. J is TRBJ2-1 and V is TRBV5-1, with TRBD1 matching over 9 bases. This CDR3 region has 15 residues. Germline trimming cut 9 bases from V and 6 bases from J; bases unmatched to any gene: 13. CDR1 SGHRS and CDR2 YFSETQ come from the germline V gene. As DNA, the CDR3 is TGCGCCACCAAACCCCCGGGACAGGGTAGCAATGAGCAGTTCTTC. This encodes CATKPPGQGSNEQFF. Filled out from reference TRBV5-1 and TRBJ2-1, the complete variable domain reads KAGVTQTPRYLIKTRGQQVTLSCSPISGHRSVSWYQQTPGQGLQFLFEYFSETQRNKGNFPGRFSGRQFSNSRSEMNVSTLELGDSALYLCATKPPGQGSNEQFFGPGTRLTVL.

Only a few counts were recorded for this clonotype. This chain joins TRBV7-2 and TRBJ2-2; D is unresolved. The V end lost 8 bases, the J end lost 0 bases, and 7 bases lay between the germline ends. This CDR3 is built from 13 residues. Per germline, CDR1 SGHTA and CDR2 FQGNSA. The DNA for the CDR3 is TGTGCCAGCGGTAGGACGAACACCGGGGAGCTGTTTTTT. This sequence encodes CASGRTNTGELFF.

This clonotype was seen a handful of times. The rearrangement links TRBV12-3 or TRBV12-4 to TRBJ1-2; D is uncertain. V lost 8 bases and J 8 bases, leaving 15 bases between the germline ends. This CDR3 contains 12 residues. CDR3: CASAHGPSGYTF. Here the CDR3 DNA reads TGTGCCAGCGCTCACGGACCGAGCGGCTACACCTTC.

This clonotype was seen ten or more times. The rearrangement uses TRBV6-6 and TRBJ2-2; D gene ambiguous. This CDR3 spans 14 amino acids. Germline V gives CDR1 MNHNY, CDR2 SVGAGI (reference sequence). Trimming shortened V by 2 bases and J by 5 bases, and 9 bases separated the two germline ends. DNA of the CDR3: TGTGCCAGCAGTTACCTCGGGCTGACCGGGGAGCTGTTTTTT. Translated, it gives CASSYLGLTGELFF.

This clonotype has a count of ten or more. The chain recombines TRBV30 with TRBJ2-1; D is tentatively TRBD1 or TRBD2 (6 bases each). The CDR3 has 15 amino acids. In germline, CDR1 is GTSNPN, CDR2 SVGIG (reference sequence). V was shortened by 4 bases and J by 7 bases, with 20 bases between the two germline ends. This CDR3 is CAWIFPGARRNEQFF. CDR3 DNA sequence: TGTGCCTGGATTTTTCCGGGGGCTAGAAGGAATGAGCAGTTCTTC. Filled out from reference TRBV30 and TRBJ2-1, the complete variable domain reads SQTIHQWPATLVQPVGSPLSLECTVEGTSNPNLYWYRQAAGRGLQLLFYSVGIGQISSEVPQNLSASRPQDRQFILSSKKLLLSDSGFYLCAWIFPGARRNEQFFGPGTRLTVL.

This clonotype came up a few times. The rearrangement links TRBV7-2 to TRBJ2-1, with D possibly being TRBD2 (6 bases). The V end was cut by 3 bases, the J end by 9 bases, with 15 bases between. The germline CDR1 and CDR2 sequences are SGHTA and FQGNSA. The CDR3 has 14 residues. Written as DNA, the CDR3 is TGTGCCAGCAGCTTCAACACACTAGCTATTGAGCAGTTCTTC. It specifies CASSFNTLAIEQFF.

J is TRBJ2-1 and V is TRBV7-3; D remains ambiguous. CDR1 is SGHTA and CDR2 is FQGTGA in the germline V gene. V lost 4 bases and J 3 bases, leaving 10 bases between the germline ends. This CDR3 region has 14 residues. CDR3: CASSSGGIYNEQFF. The CDR3 DNA is TGTGCCAGCAGCTCGGGTGGGATCTACAATGAGCAGTTCTTC. Full variable domain (remainder filled in from reference TRBV7-3 and TRBJ2-1): GAGVSQTPSNKVTEKGKYVELRCDPISGHTALYWYRQSLGQGPEFLIYFQGTGAADDSGLPNDRFFAVRPEGSVSTLKIQRTERGDSAVYLCASSSGGIYNEQFFGPGTRLTVL.

The table lists this clonotype with many counts. The chain is built from TRBV5-1 and TRBJ2-7; 8 bases agree with TRBD2. Germline V gives CDR1 SGHRS, CDR2 YFSETQ. Germline trimming cut 4 bases from V and 4 bases from J; bases unmatched to any gene: 4. The CDR3 is 13 amino acids. The CDR3 DNA follows: TGCGCCAGCAGCCCCAGCGGGGGTTACGAGCAGTACTTC. Protein product: CASSPSGGYEQYF. Variable domain in full (rest from reference TRBV5-1 and TRBJ2-7): KAGVTQTPRYLIKTRGQQVTLSCSPISGHRSVSWYQQTPGQGLQFLFEYFSETQRNKGNFPGRFSGRQFSNSRSEMNVSTLELGDSALYLCASSPSGGYEQYFGPGTRLTVT.

This clonotype occurred a few times. This rearrangement joins TRBV7-9 to TRBJ2-7, with 13 bases lining up with TRBD2. Losses at the gene ends were 5 bases for V and 7 bases for J; bases not matched to a gene: 8. The CDR3 totals 15 residues. Per germline, CDR1 SEHNR and CDR2 FQNEAQ (reference sequence). The CDR3 bases are TGTGCCAGCAGCGAGATACTAGCGGGAGGGGAAGAGCAGTACTTC. This translates into CASSEILAGGEEQYF. The full variable domain, completed using reference TRBV7-9 and TRBJ2-7, is DTGVSQNPRHKITKRGQNVTFRCDPISEHNRLYWYRQTLGQGPEFLTYFQNEAQLEKSRLLSDRFSAERPKGSFSTLEIQRTEQGDSAMYLCASSEILAGGEEQYFGPGTRLTVT.

The chain uses TRBV18 and TRBJ2-2; D is uncertain. Germline V gene sequence: CDR1 KGHSH, CDR2 LQKENI. The ends were cut back, 1 base at V and 3 bases at J, with 6 bases in the middle. The CDR3 is made up of 14 amino acids. The CDR3 DNA sequence: TGTGCCAGCTCACCACGGGGTGACACCGGGGAGCTGTTTTTT. Protein sequence: CASSPRGDTGELFF.

The CDR3 sequence: CASSPVTVANYGYTF. The CDR3 DNA reads as TGTGCCAGCTCACCAGTTACGGTAGCTAACTATGGCTACACCTTC. The chain employs TRBV18 and TRBJ1-2; D is unresolved. Germline V gene lookup returns CDR1 KGHSH and CDR2 LQKENI. The CDR3 runs 15 residues. V lost 2 bases, J lost 0 bases, and 10 bases lay in between.

Of note for this clonotype: With a much larger clone just one base away, this may be a read error. The CDR3 reads CATSLAGASPRYNEQFF. For the CDR3, the DNA is TGTGCCACCAGCTTAGCGGGGGCTAGCCCTCGGTACAATGAGCAGTTCTTC. The V call is TRBV7-2, the J call TRBJ2-1, with 9 bases aligning to TRBD2. Germline V gene data show CDR1 as SGHTA and CDR2 as FQGNSA. The CDR3 runs to 17 residues.